The T cell receptor (beta chain) described here comes from a study of blood T cell repertoires in COVID-19. Method: immunoSEQ multiplex PCR; TCRdb's copy keeps in-frame clones and lacks some. Among tens of thousands of clones listed, roughly 85% were seen once. A note on this clone: The junction differs from germline at one of its ends, possibly a read error.

Germline values: CDR1 GTSNPN, CDR2 SVGIG (reference sequence). The CDR3 covers 13 residues. J is TRBJ2-7 and V is TRBV30, with 7 positions matching TRBD2. What was sequenced was peripheral blood. The clonotype comes from a human donor in a cohort sampled during active COVID-19. CDR3 coding DNA: TGTGCCTGGAGTGTTAATCCCCCGCGGGAGTTCTCCTTC. It specifies CAWSVNPPREFSF.